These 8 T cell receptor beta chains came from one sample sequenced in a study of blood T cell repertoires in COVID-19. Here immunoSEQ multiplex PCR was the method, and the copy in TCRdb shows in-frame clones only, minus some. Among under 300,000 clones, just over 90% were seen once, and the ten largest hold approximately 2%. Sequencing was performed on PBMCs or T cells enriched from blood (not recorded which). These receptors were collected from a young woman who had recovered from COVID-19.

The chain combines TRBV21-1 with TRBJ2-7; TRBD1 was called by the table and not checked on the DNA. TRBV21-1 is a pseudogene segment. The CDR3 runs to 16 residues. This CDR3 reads CASSNGDRSPVYEQYF. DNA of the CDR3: TGTGCCAGCAGCAACGGGGACAGGTCCCCTGTCTACGAGCAGTACTTC.

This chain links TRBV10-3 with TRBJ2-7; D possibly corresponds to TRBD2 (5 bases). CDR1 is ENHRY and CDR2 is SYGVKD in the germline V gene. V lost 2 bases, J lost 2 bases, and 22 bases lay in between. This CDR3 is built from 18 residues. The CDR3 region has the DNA TGTGCCATCAGTGAGCCGGGATCAACTAGGCGAGTCGCCTACGAGCAGTACTTC. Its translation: CAISEPGSTRRVAYEQYF.

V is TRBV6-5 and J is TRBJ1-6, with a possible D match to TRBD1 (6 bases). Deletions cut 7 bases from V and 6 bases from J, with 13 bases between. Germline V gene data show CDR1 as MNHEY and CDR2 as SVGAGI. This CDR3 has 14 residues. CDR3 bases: TGTGCCAGCAAACGGACAGAGGTTAATTCACCCCTCCACTTT. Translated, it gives CASKRTEVNSPLHF.

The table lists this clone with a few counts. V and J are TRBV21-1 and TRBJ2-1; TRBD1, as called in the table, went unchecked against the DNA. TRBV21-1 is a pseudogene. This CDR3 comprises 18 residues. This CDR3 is CASSSRGQGLCSYNEQFF. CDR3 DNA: TGTGCCAGCAGCAGTCGTGGACAGGGACTATGCTCCTACAATGAGCAGTTCTTC.

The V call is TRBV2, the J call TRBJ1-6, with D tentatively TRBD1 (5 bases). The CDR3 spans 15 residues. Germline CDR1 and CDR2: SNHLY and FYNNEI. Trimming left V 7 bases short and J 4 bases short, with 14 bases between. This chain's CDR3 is CASTRGVLYNSPLHF. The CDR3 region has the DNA TGTGCCAGCACCCGGGGGGTTCTGTATAATTCACCCCTCCACTTT.

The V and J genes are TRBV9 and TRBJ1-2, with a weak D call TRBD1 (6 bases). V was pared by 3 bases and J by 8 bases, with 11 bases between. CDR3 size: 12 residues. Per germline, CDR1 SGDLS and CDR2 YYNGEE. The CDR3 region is CASSDDRKGYTF. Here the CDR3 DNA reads TGTGCCAGCAGCGATGACAGGAAGGGCTACACCTTC.

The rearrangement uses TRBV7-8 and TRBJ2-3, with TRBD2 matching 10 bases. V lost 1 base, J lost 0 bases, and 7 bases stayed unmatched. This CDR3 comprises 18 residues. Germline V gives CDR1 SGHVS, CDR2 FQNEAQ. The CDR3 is CASSLVAGGLFSTDTQYF. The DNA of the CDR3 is TGTGCCAGCAGCTTAGTAGCGGGGGGTCTGTTTAGCACAGATACGCAGTATTTT. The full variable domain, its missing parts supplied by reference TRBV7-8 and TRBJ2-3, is GAGVSQSPRYKVAKRGQDVALRCDPISGHVSLFWYQQALGQGPEFLTYFQNEAQLDKSGLPSDRFFAERPEGSVSTLKIQRTQQEDSAVYLCASSLVAGGLFSTDTQYFGPGTRLTVL.

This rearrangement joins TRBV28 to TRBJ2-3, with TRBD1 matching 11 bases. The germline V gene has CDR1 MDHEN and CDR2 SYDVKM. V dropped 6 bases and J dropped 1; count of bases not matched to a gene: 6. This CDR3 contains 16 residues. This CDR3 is CASRGWDRGGTDTQYF. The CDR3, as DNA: TGTGCCAGCAGGGGATGGGACAGGGGGGGCACAGATACGCAGTATTTT.